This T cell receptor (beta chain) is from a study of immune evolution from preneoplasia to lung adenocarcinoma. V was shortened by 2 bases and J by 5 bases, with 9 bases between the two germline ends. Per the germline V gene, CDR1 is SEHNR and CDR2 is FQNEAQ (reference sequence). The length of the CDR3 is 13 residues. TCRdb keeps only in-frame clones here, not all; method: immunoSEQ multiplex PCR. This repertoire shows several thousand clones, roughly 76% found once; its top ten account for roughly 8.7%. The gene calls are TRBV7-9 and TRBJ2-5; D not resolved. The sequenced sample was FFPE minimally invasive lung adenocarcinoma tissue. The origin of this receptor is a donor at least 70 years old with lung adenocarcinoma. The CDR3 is CASSLSSGETQYF. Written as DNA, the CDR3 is TGTGCCAGCAGCTTATCCTCCGGGGAGACCCAGTACTTC.